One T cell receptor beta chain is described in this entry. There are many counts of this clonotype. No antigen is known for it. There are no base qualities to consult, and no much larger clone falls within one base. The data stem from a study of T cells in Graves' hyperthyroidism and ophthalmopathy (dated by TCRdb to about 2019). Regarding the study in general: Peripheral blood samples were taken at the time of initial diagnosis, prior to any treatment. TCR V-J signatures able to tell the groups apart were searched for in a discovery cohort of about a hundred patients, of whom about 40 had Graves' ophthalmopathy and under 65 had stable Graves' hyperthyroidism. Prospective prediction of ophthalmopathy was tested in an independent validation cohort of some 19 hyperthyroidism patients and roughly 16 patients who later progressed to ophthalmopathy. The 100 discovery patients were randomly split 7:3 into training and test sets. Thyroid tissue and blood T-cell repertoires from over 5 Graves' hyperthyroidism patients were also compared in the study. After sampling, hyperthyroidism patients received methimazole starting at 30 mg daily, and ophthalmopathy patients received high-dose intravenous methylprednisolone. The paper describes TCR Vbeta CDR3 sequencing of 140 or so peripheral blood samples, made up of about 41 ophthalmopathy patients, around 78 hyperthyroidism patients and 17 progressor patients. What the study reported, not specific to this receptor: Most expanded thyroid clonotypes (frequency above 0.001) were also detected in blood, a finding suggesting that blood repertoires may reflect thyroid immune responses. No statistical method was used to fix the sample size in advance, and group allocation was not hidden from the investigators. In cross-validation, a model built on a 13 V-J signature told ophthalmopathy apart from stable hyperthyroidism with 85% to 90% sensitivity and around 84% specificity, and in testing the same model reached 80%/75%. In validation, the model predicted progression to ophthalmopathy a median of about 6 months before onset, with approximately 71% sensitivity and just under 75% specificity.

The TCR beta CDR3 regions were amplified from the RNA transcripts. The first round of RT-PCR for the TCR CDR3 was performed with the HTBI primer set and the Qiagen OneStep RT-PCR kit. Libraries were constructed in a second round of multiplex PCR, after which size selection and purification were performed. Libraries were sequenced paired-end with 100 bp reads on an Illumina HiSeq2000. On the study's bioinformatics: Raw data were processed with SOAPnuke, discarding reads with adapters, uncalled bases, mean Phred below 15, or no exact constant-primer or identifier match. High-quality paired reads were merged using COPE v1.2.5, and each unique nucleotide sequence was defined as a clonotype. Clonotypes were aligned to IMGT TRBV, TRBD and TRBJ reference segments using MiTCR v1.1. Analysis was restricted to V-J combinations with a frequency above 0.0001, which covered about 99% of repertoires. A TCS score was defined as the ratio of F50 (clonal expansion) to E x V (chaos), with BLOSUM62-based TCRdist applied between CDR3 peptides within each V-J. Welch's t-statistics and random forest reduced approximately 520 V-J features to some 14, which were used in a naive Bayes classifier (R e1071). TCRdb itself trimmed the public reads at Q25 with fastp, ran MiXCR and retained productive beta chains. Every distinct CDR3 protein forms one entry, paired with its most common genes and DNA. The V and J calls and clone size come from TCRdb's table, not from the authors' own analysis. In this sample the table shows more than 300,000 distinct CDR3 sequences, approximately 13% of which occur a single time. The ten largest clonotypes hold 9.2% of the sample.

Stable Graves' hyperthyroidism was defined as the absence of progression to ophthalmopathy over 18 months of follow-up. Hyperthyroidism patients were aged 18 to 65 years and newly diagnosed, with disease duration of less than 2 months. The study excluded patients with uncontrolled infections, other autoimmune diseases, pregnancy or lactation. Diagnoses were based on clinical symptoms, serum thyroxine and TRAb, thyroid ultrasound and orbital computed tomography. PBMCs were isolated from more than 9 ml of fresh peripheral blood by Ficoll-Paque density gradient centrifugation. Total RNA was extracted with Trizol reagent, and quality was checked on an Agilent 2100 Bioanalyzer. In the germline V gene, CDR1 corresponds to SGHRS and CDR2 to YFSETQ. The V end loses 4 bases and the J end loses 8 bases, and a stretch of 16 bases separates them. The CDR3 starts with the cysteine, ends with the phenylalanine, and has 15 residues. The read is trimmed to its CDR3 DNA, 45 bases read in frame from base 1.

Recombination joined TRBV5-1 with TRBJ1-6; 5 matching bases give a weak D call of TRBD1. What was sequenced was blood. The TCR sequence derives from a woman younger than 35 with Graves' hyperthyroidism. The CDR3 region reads CASSPDEVGDSPLHF. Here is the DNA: TGCGCCAGCAGCCCCGACGAGGTAGGGGATTCACCCCTCCACTTT.